Listed below are T cell receptor beta chains from one sample, sequenced in a study of blood T cell repertoires in COVID-19. TCRdb keeps only in-frame clones here, not all; method: immunoSEQ multiplex PCR. The data show some 190,000 clones, about 83% seen once. The specimen was peripheral blood. These receptors came from a woman between 65 and 79 years old with active or convalescent COVID-19. The CDR3 runs from the conserved cysteine through the conserved F or W. Fields, in order: CDR3 DNA, CDR3 protein, clone size, V gene, J gene, D gene. The D gene is left open where the match is weak. Clone size appears in some rows only: once, few, many, or a class for an expanded clone.

CDR3 DNA: TGCGCCAGCAGCGCCGGACCAGGGTTTATGATCTACGAGCAGTACTTC
CDR3 protein: CASSAGPGFMIYEQYF
clone size: -
V gene: TRBV5-1
J gene: TRBJ2-7
D gene: -

CDR3 DNA: TGTGCCAGCAGCGTAGAGGGAGGGACTAGCGTTTATGAGCAGTTCTTC
CDR3 protein: CASSVEGGTSVYEQFF
clone size: -
V gene: TRBV9
J gene: TRBJ2-1
D gene: TRBD2

CDR3 DNA: TGTGCCAGCAGTCTCCAGGGGAGCACAGATACGCAGTATTTT
CDR3 protein: CASSLQGSTDTQYF
clone size: -
V gene: TRBV27
J gene: TRBJ2-3
D gene: -

CDR3 DNA: TGTGCCATCAGTGAGAGACAGCAGACTGAAGCTTTCTTT
CDR3 protein: CAISERQQTEAFF
clone size: -
V gene: TRBV10-3
J gene: TRBJ1-1
D gene: -

CDR3 DNA: TGTGCCAGCAGTCCCACTAGTTTAGCAGATACGCAGTATTTT
CDR3 protein: CASSPTSLADTQYF
clone size: -
V gene: TRBV27
J gene: TRBJ2-3
D gene: -

CDR3 DNA: TGTGCCACATCTAGCGGGAACACAGATACGCAGTATTTT
CDR3 protein: CATSSGNTDTQYF
clone size: -
V gene: TRBV24-1
J gene: TRBJ2-3
D gene: TRBD2

CDR3 DNA: TGTGCCAGCAGTTTATATAGCGGGAGATCGGTCGGGGAGCTGTTTTTT
CDR3 protein: CASSLYSGRSVGELFF
clone size: once
V gene: TRBV28
J gene: TRBJ2-2
D gene: TRBD2

CDR3 DNA: TGTGCCAGTAGTATGGGGACAGGGGTAGGGGAGACCCAGTACTTC
CDR3 protein: CASSMGTGVGETQYF
clone size: -
V gene: TRBV19
J gene: TRBJ2-5
D gene: TRBD1

CDR3 DNA: TGTGCCAGCAGTCACGTCGCGGATACGCAGTATTTT
CDR3 protein: CASSHVADTQYF
clone size: once
V gene: TRBV12-3/TRBV12-4
J gene: TRBJ2-3
D gene: -

CDR3 DNA: TGTGCCAGCAGCTTAGATCCGGACAGGGTAAATTCTGGCTACACCTTC
CDR3 protein: CASSLDPDRVNSGYTF
clone size: -
V gene: TRBV7-2
J gene: TRBJ1-2
D gene: TRBD1

CDR3 DNA: TGTGCCAGCAGCTTAGCGCTTTCGACAGGGGCTGCTAACTATGGCTACACCTTC
CDR3 protein: CASSLALSTGAANYGYTF
clone size: -
V gene: TRBV7-9
J gene: TRBJ1-2
D gene: TRBD1

CDR3 DNA: TGTGCCAGCAGTTCTTCCAGGGGGCCCTACGAGCAGTACTTC
CDR3 protein: CASSSSRGPYEQYF
clone size: -
V gene: TRBV2
J gene: TRBJ2-7
D gene: TRBD1

CDR3 DNA: TGTGCCAGCAGCAGAACTAGCGGCCTCTCGAACACCGGGGAGCTGTTTTTT
CDR3 protein: CASSRTSGLSNTGELFF
clone size: -
V gene: TRBV7-7
J gene: TRBJ2-2
D gene: TRBD2

CDR3 DNA: TGTGCCAGTAAACAGGGCTTGAATCAGCCCCAGCATTTT
CDR3 protein: CASKQGLNQPQHF
clone size: -
V gene: TRBV19
J gene: TRBJ1-5
D gene: -

CDR3 DNA: TGTGCCAACGCCCTGGGGGAGGCCGGCAATGAGCAGTTCTTC
CDR3 protein: CANALGEAGNEQFF
clone size: -
V gene: TRBV7-3
J gene: TRBJ2-1
D gene: -

CDR3 DNA: TGCGCCAGCAGCTCGGGACAGGGCATCGACGAAAAACTGTTTTTT
CDR3 protein: CASSSGQGIDEKLFF
clone size: -
V gene: TRBV5-1
J gene: TRBJ1-4
D gene: TRBD1

CDR3 DNA: TGTGCCAGCAGCTTAGCGGTTCATCTCAGGGGGCAAGAGACCCAGTACTTC
CDR3 protein: CASSLAVHLRGQETQYF
clone size: -
V gene: TRBV7-9
J gene: TRBJ2-5
D gene: TRBD1

CDR3 DNA: TGCGCCAGCAGCTTGGACTCTAGCGGGAATGTCAATGAGCAGTTCTTC
CDR3 protein: CASSLDSSGNVNEQFF
clone size: -
V gene: TRBV5-1
J gene: TRBJ2-1
D gene: TRBD2

CDR3 DNA: TGTGCCAGTAGTCTAGTCAGACTAGCGGGCAGCACAGATACGCAGTATTTT
CDR3 protein: CASSLVRLAGSTDTQYF
clone size: -
V gene: TRBV19
J gene: TRBJ2-3
D gene: TRBD2

CDR3 DNA: TGTGCCAGCAGGTACCTCGGTAGCGGGAGGGCCCTCATCGAGACCCAGTACTTC
CDR3 protein: CASRYLGSGRALIETQYF
clone size: -
V gene: TRBV5-4
J gene: TRBJ2-5
D gene: TRBD2

CDR3 DNA: TGTGCCAGCAGGGGGACAGGGACAGATACGCAGTATTTT
CDR3 protein: CASRGTGTDTQYF
clone size: -
V gene: TRBV28
J gene: TRBJ2-3
D gene: TRBD1

CDR3 DNA: TGCAGTGCTAGTATTCACAGGGCCCGGGAGCTGTTTTTT
CDR3 protein: CSASIHRARELFF
clone size: -
V gene: TRBV20-1
J gene: TRBJ2-2
D gene: -

CDR3 DNA: TGTGCCAGCAGGACCGCGGGTCGAACTGAAGCTTTCTTT
CDR3 protein: CASRTAGRTEAFF
clone size: once
V gene: TRBV5-6
J gene: TRBJ1-1
D gene: -

CDR3 DNA: TGTGCCAGCAGCGACAGGGAATACGGCACTGAAGCTTTCTTT
CDR3 protein: CASSDREYGTEAFF
clone size: -
V gene: TRBV6-5
J gene: TRBJ1-1
D gene: TRBD1

CDR3 DNA: TGTGCCAGCAGCAAAGCCCCTGGCAGGGGGGTCAATCAGCCCCAGCATTTT
CDR3 protein: CASSKAPGRGVNQPQHF
clone size: -
V gene: TRBV7-2
J gene: TRBJ1-5
D gene: TRBD1

CDR3 DNA: TGTGCCAGCAGTTTTAGGCTAGCGGGAGTCGGAACCGGGGAGCTGTTTTTT
CDR3 protein: CASSFRLAGVGTGELFF
clone size: -
V gene: TRBV28
J gene: TRBJ2-2
D gene: TRBD2

CDR3 DNA: TGTGCCAGCGGGCGGGTGAGGTCCGGGGACAATGAGCAGTTCTTC
CDR3 protein: CASGRVRSGDNEQFF
clone size: -
V gene: TRBV6-5
J gene: TRBJ2-1
D gene: -

CDR3 DNA: TGTGCCAGCTCCAACTACGAGCAGTACTTC
CDR3 protein: CASSNYEQYF
clone size: once
V gene: TRBV11-2
J gene: TRBJ2-7
D gene: -

CDR3 DNA: TGTGCCAGCAGTATGCGGGAGGTTGGCACCGGGGAGCTGTTTTTT
CDR3 protein: CASSMREVGTGELFF
clone size: -
V gene: TRBV11-2
J gene: TRBJ2-2
D gene: TRBD2

CDR3 DNA: TGTGCCAGCAGCTTAGATCCAGGTCAGCCCCAGCATTTT
CDR3 protein: CASSLDPGQPQHF
clone size: -
V gene: TRBV7-2
J gene: TRBJ1-5
D gene: -

CDR3 DNA: TGTGCCAGTACCCTGAGGAACAGGGTATCTCAGCCCCAGCATTTT
CDR3 protein: CASTLRNRVSQPQHF
clone size: -
V gene: TRBV19
J gene: TRBJ1-5
D gene: -

CDR3 DNA: TGTGCCAGCAGTGGGCTTCTGGTGACAGGACGGGCTTTCTTT
CDR3 protein: CASSGLLVTGRAFF
clone size: -
V gene: TRBV25-1
J gene: TRBJ1-1
D gene: -

CDR3 DNA: TGTGCCAGCAGTTTTCGGCCAGGGGGCCGAGAAAAACTGTTTTTT
CDR3 protein: CASSFRPGGREKLFF
clone size: -
V gene: TRBV28
J gene: TRBJ1-4
D gene: TRBD1

CDR3 DNA: TGCGCCAGCAGCCTAAACAGGGGGGTATCCTACAATGAGCAGTTCTTC
CDR3 protein: CASSLNRGVSYNEQFF
clone size: few
V gene: TRBV5-1
J gene: TRBJ2-1
D gene: TRBD1

CDR3 DNA: TGTGCCAGCAGGGGACAGCCCCCTAACTATGGCTACACCTTC
CDR3 protein: CASRGQPPNYGYTF
clone size: -
V gene: TRBV28
J gene: TRBJ1-2
D gene: TRBD1

CDR3 DNA: TGTGCCAGCAGCGTAGCGGCAGGGGGAGGCGAGACCCAGTACTTC
CDR3 protein: CASSVAAGGGETQYF
clone size: -
V gene: TRBV9
J gene: TRBJ2-5
D gene: -

CDR3 DNA: TGTGCCAGCAGCTTGTTGGGACTAGCGGTTTACAATGAGCAGTTCTTC
CDR3 protein: CASSLLGLAVYNEQFF
clone size: -
V gene: TRBV5-6
J gene: TRBJ2-1
D gene: TRBD2

CDR3 DNA: TGTGCCAGCAGTGATTTGGGTCGGAGTGACCGGTACGAGCAGTACTTC
CDR3 protein: CASSDLGRSDRYEQYF
clone size: -
V gene: TRBV6-1
J gene: TRBJ2-7
D gene: -

CDR3 DNA: TGCGCCAGCAGCCAAGATAGGGCTAGCGGGAGGGCAGATACGCAGTATTTT
CDR3 protein: CASSQDRASGRADTQYF
clone size: -
V gene: TRBV4-1
J gene: TRBJ2-3
D gene: TRBD2

CDR3 DNA: TGTGCCACCGGGGCCGGTGACATTAATCAGCCCCAGCATTTT
CDR3 protein: CATGAGDINQPQHF
clone size: -
V gene: TRBV24-1
J gene: TRBJ1-5
D gene: -

CDR3 DNA: TGCGCCAGCAGCTTGGCCAACCTAGCTGGGGATACGCAGTATTTT
CDR3 protein: CASSLANLAGDTQYF
clone size: -
V gene: TRBV5-1
J gene: TRBJ2-3
D gene: -

CDR3 DNA: TGTGCCAGCAGGTCCCCTCGTGGCAATCAGCCCCAGCATTTT
CDR3 protein: CASRSPRGNQPQHF
clone size: -
V gene: TRBV2
J gene: TRBJ1-5
D gene: -

CDR3 DNA: TGTGCCTGGAGAGGACAGGCAGCAACTAATGAAAAACTGTTTTTT
CDR3 protein: CAWRGQAATNEKLFF
clone size: -
V gene: TRBV30
J gene: TRBJ1-4
D gene: TRBD1

CDR3 DNA: TGTGCCAGCAGCTTGGCCGGGGGAGTTCTCTCATCCTACGAGCAGTACTTC
CDR3 protein: CASSLAGGVLSSYEQYF
clone size: -
V gene: TRBV5-8
J gene: TRBJ2-7
D gene: -

CDR3 DNA: TGCGCCAGCAGCCAAGGGGCGACTAGCGGGAGTATCAATGAGCAGTTCTTC
CDR3 protein: CASSQGATSGSINEQFF
clone size: once
V gene: TRBV4-1
J gene: TRBJ2-1
D gene: TRBD2

CDR3 DNA: TGTGCCAGTAGTAGCCGACTAGCGGGAGGGATGGACATTCAGTACTTC
CDR3 protein: CASSSRLAGGMDIQYF
clone size: once
V gene: TRBV19
J gene: TRBJ2-4
D gene: TRBD2

CDR3 DNA: TGTGCCAGCTCACCTCCTCTGGGGGGAGGGTACGATGAGCAGTTCTTC
CDR3 protein: CASSPPLGGGYDEQFF
clone size: -
V gene: TRBV18
J gene: TRBJ2-1
D gene: TRBD2

CDR3 DNA: TGCGCCAGCAGCTTGGCCCCGGGGGGGCAAGAGACCCAGTACTTC
CDR3 protein: CASSLAPGGQETQYF
clone size: once
V gene: TRBV5-1
J gene: TRBJ2-5
D gene: TRBD2

CDR3 DNA: TGTGCCACCAGCAGAGATCAGGGTTACGAGCAGTACTTC
CDR3 protein: CATSRDQGYEQYF
clone size: -
V gene: TRBV15
J gene: TRBJ2-7
D gene: -

CDR3 DNA: TGTGCCGTTCGCTGGAGGGGAAATCAGCCCCAGCATTTT
CDR3 protein: CAVRWRGNQPQHF
clone size: -
V gene: TRBV30
J gene: TRBJ1-5
D gene: -

CDR3 DNA: TGTGCCAGTAGTATGGTCAGCTCCTACAATGAGCAGTTCTTC
CDR3 protein: CASSMVSSYNEQFF
clone size: many
V gene: TRBV19
J gene: TRBJ2-1
D gene: -

CDR3 DNA: TGTGCCAGCAGCGCATACCTCAGGAACTATGGCTACACCTTC
CDR3 protein: CASSAYLRNYGYTF
clone size: -
V gene: TRBV7-9
J gene: TRBJ1-2
D gene: -